These 19 T cell receptor beta chains originate from one sample sequenced in a study of blood T cell repertoires in COVID-19. TCRdb keeps only in-frame clones here, not all; method: immunoSEQ multiplex PCR. The repertoire consists of around 240,000 clones, with 85% to 90% occurring once and the leading ten covering 0.87%. The sequencing sample was made of PBMCs or T cells enriched from blood (not recorded which). These receptors were collected from a man aged 50-59 years who had been exposed to COVID-19.

V and J are TRBV24-1 and TRBJ1-1; 7 bases are shared with TRBD1. V dropped 3 bases and J dropped 3; count of bases not matched to a gene: 9. CDR1 is KGHDR, CDR2 SFDVKD, per germline. This CDR3 spans 16 amino acids. CDR3 amino acids: CATSDGTAVADTEAFF. The CDR3, as DNA: TGTGCCACCAGTGATGGGACAGCGGTGGCGGACACTGAAGCTTTCTTT.

In its sample, this clone was seen once. The V and J genes are TRBV7-9 and TRBJ1-4, with TRBD1 matching 12 bases. The CDR3 is made up of 15 amino acids. Germline CDR1 reads SEHNR; CDR2 reads FQNEAQ (reference sequence). The ends lost 11 bases at V and 4 bases at J; junction bases unmatched: 8. The CDR3 DNA is TGTGCCGGCACGGGACAGGGGGCCGTTAATGAAAAACTGTTTTTT. Encoded protein: CAGTGQGAVNEKLFF. The complete variable domain, with remaining parts taken from reference TRBV7-9 and TRBJ1-4, reads DTGVSQNPRHKITKRGQNVTFRCDPISEHNRLYWYRQTLGQGPEFLTYFQNEAQLEKSRLLSDRFSAERPKGSFSTLEIQRTEQGDSAMYLCAGTGQGAVNEKLFFGSGTQLSVL.

This chain links TRBV9 with TRBJ2-2; possible D gene TRBD1, 6 bases. Germline assignment: CDR1 SGDLS and CDR2 YYNGEE. The CDR3 runs 16 residues. V gave up 0 bases and J gave up 3 bases, with 12 bases separating them. For the CDR3, the DNA is TGTGCCAGCAGCGTAGCTGGCCAGGGGCACACCGGGGAGCTGTTTTTT. It specifies CASSVAGQGHTGELFF.

V is TRBV2 and J is TRBJ2-1; the match to TRBD1 covers 8 bases. CDR1 is SNHLY and CDR2 is FYNNEI in the germline V gene. CDR3 size: 13 residues. With V trimmed by 7 bases and J by 5 bases, 4 bases remained unmatched. The CDR3 loop reads CASIKDRDNEQFF. The CDR3 nucleotides read TGTGCCAGCATTAAGGACAGGGACAATGAGCAGTTCTTC.

The J gene is TRBJ2-2, the V gene TRBV10-3; 10 nucleotides line up with TRBD1. V lost 5 bases, J lost 1 base, and 19 bases stayed unmatched. This CDR3 contains 21 residues. In germline, CDR1 is ENHRY, CDR2 SYGVKD. CDR3 sequence reads: CAISPRPGQGMTLENTGELFF. CDR3 in DNA: TGTGCCATCAGTCCTCGGCCGGGACAGGGGATGACATTGGAGAACACCGGGGAGCTGTTTTTT.

The chain carries TRBV6-1 and TRBJ2-7; the match to TRBD2 covers 8 bases. The CDR3 sequence is 16 residues long. In germline, CDR1 is MNHNS, CDR2 SASEGT. V dropped 0 bases and J dropped 2; count of bases not matched to a gene: 6. In DNA, the CDR3 is TGTGCCAGCAGTGAAGCCGGGTTCGGGAGGGCCTACGAGCAGTACGTC. Amino acid sequence: CASSEAGFGRAYEQYV.

This rearrangement joins TRBV4-1 to TRBJ2-7, with 9 nucleotides matching TRBD2. Germline trimming cut 0 bases from V and 4 bases from J; bases unmatched to any gene: 7. The germline V gene has CDR1 MGHRA and CDR2 YSYEKL. The CDR3 spans 16 residues. The CDR3 DNA reads as TGCGCCAGCAGCCAAGAAAGGGCGCGGGGGGGTTACGAGCAGTACTTC. It specifies CASSQERARGGYEQYF.

The chain is built from TRBV6-6 and TRBJ1-1; no clear D gene. Trimming stripped 6 bases from V and 9 bases from J, with 11 bases between. In germline, CDR1 is MNHNY, CDR2 SVGAGI (reference sequence). This CDR3 has 11 amino acids. The CDR3 DNA follows: TGTGCCAGCAGCTCAACTTCGCAAGCTTTCTTT. This translates into CASSSTSQAFF.

This clone was observed a single time. The chain uses TRBV29-1 and TRBJ2-7, with D possibly being TRBD2 (6 bases). Germline loops: CDR1 SQVTM, CDR2 ANQGSEA. CDR3 length: 12 residues. Trimming shortened V by 7 bases and J by 6 bases, and 16 bases separated the two germline ends. CDR3 in amino acids: CSASGRGSEQYF. The CDR3 nucleotides are TGCAGCGCGTCGGGGCGGGGTAGCGAGCAGTACTTC.

The CDR3 DNA sequence: TGTGCCAGCACGCCTACGCGGGCAGGCGTTAATTCACCCCTCCACTTT. Its protein product is CASTPTRAGVNSPLHF. The chain recombines TRBV28 with TRBJ1-6; D call uncertain. The CDR3 covers 16 residues. Trimming took off 7 bases at V and 6 bases at J, with 19 bases between the two ends. Germline CDR1 and CDR2: MDHEN and SYDVKM.

This sequence joins TRBV4-1 and TRBJ1-1; tentatively, D is TRBD1 (5 bases). This CDR3 comprises 15 residues. The germline V gene has CDR1 MGHRA and CDR2 YSYEKL. The V end was cut by 1 base, the J end by 4 bases, with 13 bases between. CDR3 sequence (DNA): TGCGCCAGCAGCCAAGTTAAAGGGGAGGCCACTGAAGCTTTCTTT. This gives the protein CASSQVKGEATEAFF.

Remarks on this clone: This specimen includes other DNA sequences encoding the same CDR3. The chain combines TRBV18 with TRBJ1-5, with no clear D. CDR1 KGHSH and CDR2 LQKENI come from the germline V gene. The CDR3 loop spans 13 amino acids. The V end was cut by 2 bases, the J end by 3 bases, with 5 bases between. CDR3 DNA: TGTGCCAGCTCACCAGGGCTCAATCAGCCCCAGCATTTT. Amino acids: CASSPGLNQPQHF.

This chain links TRBV29-1 with TRBJ2-3, with D possibly being TRBD1 (6 bases). The CDR3 sequence is 15 residues long. Germline CDR1 and CDR2: SQVTM and ANQGSEA. Between the trimmed V and J ends, which lost 8 bases and 4 bases, there was a span of 22 bases. CDR3 in amino acids: CSQAADGSGADTQYF. The DNA of the CDR3 is TGCAGCCAGGCCGCTGACGGGTCAGGGGCAGATACGCAGTATTTT.

The chain uses TRBV30 and TRBJ1-5; D gene ambiguous. The CDR3 has 14 amino acids. The V and J ends lost 5 bases and 6 bases respectively, with 17 bases between them. Germline V gives CDR1 GTSNPN, CDR2 SVGIG (reference sequence). CDR3: CAWDGGFSGQPQHF. In DNA form, the CDR3 reads TGTGCCTGGGATGGCGGTTTCTCTGGTCAGCCCCAGCATTTT. Drawing the rest from reference TRBV30 and TRBJ1-5, the complete variable domain is SQTIHQWPATLVQPVGSPLSLECTVEGTSNPNLYWYRQAAGRGLQLLFYSVGIGQISSEVPQNLSASRPQDRQFILSSKKLLLSDSGFYLCAWDGGFSGQPQHFGDGTRLSIL.

The J gene is TRBJ2-1, the V gene TRBV24-1; 10 nucleotides align to TRBD2. The junction had 11 bases not matched to a gene; V was cut back by 4 bases and J by 9 bases. Germline V gives CDR1 KGHDR, CDR2 SFDVKD. The CDR3 consists of 16 residues. In DNA, the CDR3 is TGTGCCACCAGTGACCCCGGGACTAGCGTAGCGGGTGAGCAGTTCTTC. Its protein product is CATSDPGTSVAGEQFF.

This chain connects TRBV4-1 to TRBJ1-2; 7 bases are shared with TRBD1. Germline loops: CDR1 MGHRA, CDR2 YSYEKL. Trimming at V came to 3 bases and at J to 8 bases, leaving 18 bases not matched to a gene. The CDR3 covers 17 residues. CDR3 sequence reads: CASSQVAQGRSNRGYTF. In nucleotides, the CDR3 is TGCGCCAGCAGCCAGGTAGCACAGGGGCGGTCTAATCGGGGCTACACCTTC.

The V call is TRBV11-2, the J call TRBJ1-3; no definite D call. The germline CDR1 and CDR2 sequences are SGHAT and FQNNGV. The CDR3 totals 14 residues. V was shortened by 4 bases and J by 7 bases, with 14 bases between the two germline ends. CDR3 sequence: CASSSEGERNTIYF. The CDR3 coding sequence is TGTGCCAGCAGCTCGGAAGGAGAAAGGAACACCATATATTTT.

As regards this clone: The junction departs from germline at one end; a sequencing error may be responsible. The chain is built from TRBV28 and TRBJ1-2; TRBD1 agrees at 8 bases. CDR3 size: 16 residues. The germline V gene encodes CDR1 MDHEN and CDR2 SYDVKM. The CDR3 sequence is CASSPTVDRAYYGYTF. The CDR3 DNA reads as TGTGCCAGCAGCCCTACTGTGGACAGGGCTTACTACGGCTACACCTTC.

The chain couples TRBV30 to TRBJ1-1; the match to TRBD1 covers 8 bases. From germline, CDR1 is GTSNPN and CDR2 SVGIG (reference sequence). The CDR3 consists of 15 residues. After removal of 7 bases from V and 4 bases from J, the junction contained 14 bases not matched to a gene. CDR3 in amino acids: CAYKDRGRPGTEAFF. The CDR3 region has the DNA TGTGCCTATAAAGACAGGGGCAGGCCCGGCACTGAAGCTTTCTTT. The whole variable domain, remainder taken from reference TRBV30 and TRBJ1-1, is SQTIHQWPATLVQPVGSPLSLECTVEGTSNPNLYWYRQAAGRGLQLLFYSVGIGQISSEVPQNLSASRPQDRQFILSSKKLLLSDSGFYLCAYKDRGRPGTEAFFGQGTRLTVV.